This TCR beta chain was captured in a study of CD8 T cells in Susac syndrome. Notes on the study in general: Only a relatively small number of individuals were included in the TCR sequencing and HLA analysis.

A word on this clonotype: What it binds is not known.

From blood CD8+ and CD4+ T cells, TCR beta sequences were generated. TEMRA cells underwent FACS enrichment and CD8+ and CD4+ T cells underwent negative isolation. The RNA input was about 0.5 to 1 ug, and it was reverse transcribed with random hexamers. The authors amplified TCR beta CDR3 across 54 Vbeta and 13 Jbeta using immunoSEQ multiplex PCR. One entry per CDR3 protein, called by TCRdb with MiXCR from the immunoSEQ multiplex PCR reads. The sample consists of some 450,000 distinct CDR3 sequences, approximately 89% of them appearing once. This CDR3 is built from 16 residues. CDR1 and CDR2 from the germline V gene are MNHEY and SMNVEV (reference sequence). The germline V and J ends were trimmed by 5 bases and 5 bases, with 16 bases remaining between them.

The TCR was taken from a human donor with multiple sclerosis. J is TRBJ1-6 and V is TRBV27; D might be TRBD1 (6 bases). Sample: CD8+ T cells from PBMCs. CDR3 nucleotides: TGTGCCAGCAGTGAATCCTGGACAGCAGATAATTCACCCCTCCACTTT. Amino acid sequence: CASSESWTADNSPLHF.